Listed below are T cell receptor beta chains from one sample, sequenced in a study of shared clonotypes between healthy human individuals. Sequenced by immunoSEQ multiplex PCR; TCRdb stores in-frame clones only, minus some. The data contain fewer than 1.4 million clones, roughly 74% of them seen just once; the ten biggest clones take up 0.55% to 0.7%. The sequencing input was memory CD4+ T cells from PBMCs. The origin of the receptors is a man aged 18 to 35 in good health. Some clones in this sample may be carry-over from other donors' samples. Both conserved end residues are part of each CDR3. D genes are given only for firm matches. Rows give clone size only sometimes, using once, few, many, or a class for an expanded clone.

v_gene: TRBV6-5
abundance: .
d_gene: .
CDR3aa: CASSGGYTQYF

v_gene: TRBV18
abundance: .
d_gene: .
CDR3aa: CASSTGGRAGEQYF

v_gene: TRBV5-1
abundance: few
d_gene: TRBD1
CDR3aa: CASSRLGQGDYEQYF

v_gene: TRBV5-1
abundance: .
d_gene: .
CDR3aa: CASSLKSQDQETQYF

v_gene: TRBV18
abundance: .
d_gene: .
CDR3aa: CASSPTSETQYF

v_gene: TRBV19
abundance: .
d_gene: .
CDR3aa: CASSRLLGYSNQPQHF

v_gene: TRBV4-1
abundance: .
d_gene: .
CDR3aa: CASSLAGGGNSPLHF

v_gene: TRBV5-1
abundance: .
d_gene: TRBD2
CDR3aa: CASSPQLAVSTDTQYF

v_gene: TRBV10-3
abundance: .
d_gene: TRBD2
CDR3aa: CAISGGLAGGPNTGELFF

v_gene: TRBV5-1
abundance: .
d_gene: TRBD1
CDR3aa: CASRLQTGSNTGELFF

v_gene: TRBV5-1
abundance: .
d_gene: TRBD2
CDR3aa: CASSLLAGVMETQYF

v_gene: TRBV29-1
abundance: .
d_gene: TRBD2
CDR3aa: CSAGLAATDTQYF

v_gene: TRBV27
abundance: few
d_gene: .
CDR3aa: CASSLRRDQPQHF